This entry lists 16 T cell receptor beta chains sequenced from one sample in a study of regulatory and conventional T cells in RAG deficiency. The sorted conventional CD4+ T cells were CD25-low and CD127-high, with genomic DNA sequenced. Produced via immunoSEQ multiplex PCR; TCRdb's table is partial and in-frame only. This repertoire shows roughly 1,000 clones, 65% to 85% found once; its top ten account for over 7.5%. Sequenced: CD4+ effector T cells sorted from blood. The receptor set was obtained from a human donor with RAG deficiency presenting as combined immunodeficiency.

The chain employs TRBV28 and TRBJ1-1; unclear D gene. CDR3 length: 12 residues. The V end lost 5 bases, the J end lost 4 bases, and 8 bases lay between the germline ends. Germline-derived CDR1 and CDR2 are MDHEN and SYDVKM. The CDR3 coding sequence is TGTGCCAGCAGTGCCCCGGGCACTGAAGCTTTCTTT. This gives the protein CASSAPGTEAFF.

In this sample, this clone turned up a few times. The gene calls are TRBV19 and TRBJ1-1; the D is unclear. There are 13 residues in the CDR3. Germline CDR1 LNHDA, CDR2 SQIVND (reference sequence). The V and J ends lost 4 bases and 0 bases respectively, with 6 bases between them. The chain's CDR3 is CASSTLMNTEAFF. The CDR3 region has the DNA TGTGCCAGTAGTACCCTCATGAACACTGAAGCTTTCTTT. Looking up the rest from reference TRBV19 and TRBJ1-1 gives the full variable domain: DGGITQSPKYLFRKEGQNVTLSCEQNLNHDAMYWYRQDPGQGLRLIYYSQIVNDFQKGDIAEGYSVSREKKESFPLTVTSAQKNPTAFYLCASSTLMNTEAFFGQGTRLTVV.

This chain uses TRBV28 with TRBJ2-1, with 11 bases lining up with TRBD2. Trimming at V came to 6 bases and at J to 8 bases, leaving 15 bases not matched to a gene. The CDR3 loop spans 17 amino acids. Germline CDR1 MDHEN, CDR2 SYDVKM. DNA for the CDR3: TGTGCCAGCAGCCCACGGGGACTAGCGGTGAGAGTCCATGAGCAGTTCTTC. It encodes CASSPRGLAVRVHEQFF.

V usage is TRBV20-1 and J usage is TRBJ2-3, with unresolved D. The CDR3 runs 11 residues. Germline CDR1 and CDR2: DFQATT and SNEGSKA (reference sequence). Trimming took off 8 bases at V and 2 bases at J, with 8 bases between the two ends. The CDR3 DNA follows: TGCAGTTCCAGGCCCACAGATACGCAGTATTTT. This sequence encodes CSSRPTDTQYF.

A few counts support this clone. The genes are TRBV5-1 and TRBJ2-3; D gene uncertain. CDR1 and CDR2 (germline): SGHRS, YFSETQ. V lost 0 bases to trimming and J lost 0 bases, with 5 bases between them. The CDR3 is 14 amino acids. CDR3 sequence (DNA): TGCGCCAGCAGCTTGGCCCCTAGCACAGATACGCAGTATTTT. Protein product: CASSLAPSTDTQYF.

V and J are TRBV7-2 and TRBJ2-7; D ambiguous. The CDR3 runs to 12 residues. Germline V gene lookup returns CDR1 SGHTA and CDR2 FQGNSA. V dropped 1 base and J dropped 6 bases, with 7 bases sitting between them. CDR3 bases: TGTGCCAGCAGCTTAGATACCTCCGAGCAGTACTTC. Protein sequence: CASSLDTSEQYF.

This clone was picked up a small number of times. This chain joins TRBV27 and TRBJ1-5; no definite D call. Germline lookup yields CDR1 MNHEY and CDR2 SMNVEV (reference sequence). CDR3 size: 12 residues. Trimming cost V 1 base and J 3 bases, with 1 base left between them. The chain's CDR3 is CASSLYNQPQHF. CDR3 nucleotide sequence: TGTGCCAGCAGTTTATACAATCAGCCCCAGCATTTT.

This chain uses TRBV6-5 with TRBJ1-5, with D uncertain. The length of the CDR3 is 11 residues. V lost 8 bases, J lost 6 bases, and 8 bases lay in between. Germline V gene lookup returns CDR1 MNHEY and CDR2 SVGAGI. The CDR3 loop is CASGSGQPQHF. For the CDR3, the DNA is TGTGCCAGCGGTAGCGGTCAGCCCCAGCATTTT.

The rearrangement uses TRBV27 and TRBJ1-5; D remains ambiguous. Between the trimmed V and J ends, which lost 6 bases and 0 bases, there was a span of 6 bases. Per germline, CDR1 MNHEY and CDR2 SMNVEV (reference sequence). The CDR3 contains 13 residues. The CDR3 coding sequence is TGTGCCAGCAGACTTTATAGCAATCAGCCCCAGCATTTT. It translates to CASRLYSNQPQHF.

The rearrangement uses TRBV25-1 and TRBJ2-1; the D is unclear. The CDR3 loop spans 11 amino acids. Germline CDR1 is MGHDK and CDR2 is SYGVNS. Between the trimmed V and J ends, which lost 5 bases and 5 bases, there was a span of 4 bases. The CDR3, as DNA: TGTGCCAGCAGTCCCCACAATGAGCAGTTCTTC. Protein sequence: CASSPHNEQFF.

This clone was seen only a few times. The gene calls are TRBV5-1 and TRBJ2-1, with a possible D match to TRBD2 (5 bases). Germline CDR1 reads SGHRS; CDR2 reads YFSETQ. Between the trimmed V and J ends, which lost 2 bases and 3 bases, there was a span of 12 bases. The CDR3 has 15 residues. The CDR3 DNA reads TGCGCCAGCAGCTTCGACTACCCAGTCTACAATGAGCAGTTCTTC. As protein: CASSFDYPVYNEQFF.

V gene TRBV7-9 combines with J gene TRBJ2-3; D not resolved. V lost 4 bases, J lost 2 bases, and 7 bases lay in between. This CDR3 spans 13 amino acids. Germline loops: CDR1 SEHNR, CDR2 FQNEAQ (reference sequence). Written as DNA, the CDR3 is TGTGCCAGCAGCTCCAACCCCACAGATACGCAGTATTTT. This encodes CASSSNPTDTQYF.

This chain's CDR3 is CASSLVNYGYTF. CDR3 in DNA: TGTGCCAGCAGCCTAGTCAACTATGGCTACACCTTC. This rearrangement joins TRBV11-2 to TRBJ1-2, with D unresolved. Trimming removed 5 bases at V and 2 bases at J, with 6 bases between. This CDR3 is 12 amino acids long. The germline V gene has CDR1 SGHAT and CDR2 FQNNGV. Full variable domain (missing parts from reference TRBV11-2 and TRBJ1-2): EAGVAQSPRYKIIEKRQSVAFWCNPISGHATLYWYQQILGQGPKLLIQFQNNGVVDDSQLPKDRFSAERLKGVDSTLKIQPAKLEDSAVYLCASSLVNYGYTFGSGTRLTVV.

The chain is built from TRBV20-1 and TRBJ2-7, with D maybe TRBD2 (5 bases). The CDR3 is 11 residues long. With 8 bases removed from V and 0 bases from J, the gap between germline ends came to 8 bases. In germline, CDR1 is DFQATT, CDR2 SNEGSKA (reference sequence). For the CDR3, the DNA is TGCAGTACTACTAGCTCCTACGAGCAGTACTTC. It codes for CSTTSSYEQYF.

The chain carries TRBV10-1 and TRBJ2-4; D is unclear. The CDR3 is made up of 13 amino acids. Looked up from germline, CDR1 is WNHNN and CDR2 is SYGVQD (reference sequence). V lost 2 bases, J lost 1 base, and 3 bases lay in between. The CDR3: CASSEAAKNIQYF. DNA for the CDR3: TGCGCCAGCAGTGAGGCGGCCAAAAACATTCAGTACTTC.

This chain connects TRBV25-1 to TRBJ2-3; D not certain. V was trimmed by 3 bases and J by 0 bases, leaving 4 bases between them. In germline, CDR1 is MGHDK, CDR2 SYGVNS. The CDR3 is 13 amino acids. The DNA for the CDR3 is TGTGCCAGCAGTGACGGTAGCACAGATACGCAGTATTTT. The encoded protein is CASSDGSTDTQYF.